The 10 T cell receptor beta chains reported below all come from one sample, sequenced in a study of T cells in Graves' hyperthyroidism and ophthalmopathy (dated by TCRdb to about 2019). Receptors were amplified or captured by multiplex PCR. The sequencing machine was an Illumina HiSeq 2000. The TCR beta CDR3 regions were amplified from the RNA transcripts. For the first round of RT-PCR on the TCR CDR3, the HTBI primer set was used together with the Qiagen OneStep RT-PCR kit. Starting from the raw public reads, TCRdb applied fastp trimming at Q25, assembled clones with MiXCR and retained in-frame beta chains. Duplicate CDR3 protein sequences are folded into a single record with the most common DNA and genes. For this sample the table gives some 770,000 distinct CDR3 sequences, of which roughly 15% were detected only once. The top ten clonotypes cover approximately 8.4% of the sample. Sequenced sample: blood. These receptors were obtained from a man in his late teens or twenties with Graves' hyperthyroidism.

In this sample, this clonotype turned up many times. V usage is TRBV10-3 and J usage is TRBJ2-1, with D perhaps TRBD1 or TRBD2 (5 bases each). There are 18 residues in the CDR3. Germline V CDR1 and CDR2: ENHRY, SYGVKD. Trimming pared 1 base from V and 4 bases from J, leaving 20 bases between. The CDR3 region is CAISELRGGHFPYNEQFF. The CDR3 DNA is TGTGCCATCAGTGAGTTGCGCGGAGGACATTTCCCTTACAATGAGCAGTTCTTC.

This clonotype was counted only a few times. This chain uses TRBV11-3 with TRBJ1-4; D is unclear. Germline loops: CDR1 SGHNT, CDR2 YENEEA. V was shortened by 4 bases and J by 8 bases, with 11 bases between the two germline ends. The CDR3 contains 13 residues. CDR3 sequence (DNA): TGTGCCAGCAGCTCCTTAGCCTGGGAAAAACTGTTTTTT. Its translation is CASSSLAWEKLFF.

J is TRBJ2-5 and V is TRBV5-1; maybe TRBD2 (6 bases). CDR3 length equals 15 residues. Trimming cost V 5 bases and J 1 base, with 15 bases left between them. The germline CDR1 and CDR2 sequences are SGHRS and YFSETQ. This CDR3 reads CASSIGGRSQETQYF. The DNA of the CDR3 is TGCGCCAGCAGTATCGGGGGACGATCCCAAGAGACCCAGTACTTC.

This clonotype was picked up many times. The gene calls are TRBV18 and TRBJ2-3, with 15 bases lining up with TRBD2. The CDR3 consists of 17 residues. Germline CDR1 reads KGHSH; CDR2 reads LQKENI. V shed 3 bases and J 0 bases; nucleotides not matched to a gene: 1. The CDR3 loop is CASSPGLAGGSTDTQYF. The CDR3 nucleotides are TGTGCCAGCTCACCGGGACTAGCGGGAGGTAGCACAGATACGCAGTATTTT. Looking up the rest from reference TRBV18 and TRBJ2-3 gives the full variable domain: NAGVMQNPRHLVRRRGQEARLRCSPMKGHSHVYWYRQLPEEGLKFMVYLQKENIIDESGMPKERFSAEFPKEGPSILRIQQVVRGDSAAYFCASSPGLAGGSTDTQYFGPGTRLTVL.

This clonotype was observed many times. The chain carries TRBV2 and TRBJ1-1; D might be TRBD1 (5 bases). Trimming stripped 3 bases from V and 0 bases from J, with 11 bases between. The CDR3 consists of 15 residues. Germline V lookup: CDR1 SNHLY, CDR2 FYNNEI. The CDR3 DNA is TGTGCCAGCAGTGATTGGGGGTCCCTGAACACTGAAGCTTTCTTT. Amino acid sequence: CASSDWGSLNTEAFF.

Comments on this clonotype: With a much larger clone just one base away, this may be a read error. CDR3 sequence (DNA): TGTGCCAGCAGTTTCTCAATAAGGACTAGCGGGATTCTTGAGCAGTACTTC. It is translated as CASSFSIRTSGILEQYF. The rearrangement uses TRBV28 and TRBJ2-7; 12 positions agree with TRBD2. Germline V gene data show CDR1 as MDHEN and CDR2 as SYDVKM. The V segment lost 3 bases and the J segment 7 bases; nucleotides outside the gene matches: 13. The length of the CDR3 is 17 residues.

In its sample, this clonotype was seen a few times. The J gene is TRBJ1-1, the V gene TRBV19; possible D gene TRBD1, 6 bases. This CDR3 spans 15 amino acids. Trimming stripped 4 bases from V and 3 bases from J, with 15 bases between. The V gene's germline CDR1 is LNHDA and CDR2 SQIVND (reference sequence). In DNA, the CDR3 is TGTGCCAGTAGTAGGGCGGTACAGGGATACACTGAAGCTTTCTTT. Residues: CASSRAVQGYTEAFF.

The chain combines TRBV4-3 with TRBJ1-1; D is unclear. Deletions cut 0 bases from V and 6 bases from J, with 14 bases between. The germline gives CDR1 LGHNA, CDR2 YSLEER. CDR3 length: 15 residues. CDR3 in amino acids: CASSQDHGMRSEAFF. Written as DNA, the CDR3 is TGCGCCAGCAGCCAAGATCACGGGATGCGGTCTGAAGCTTTCTTT.

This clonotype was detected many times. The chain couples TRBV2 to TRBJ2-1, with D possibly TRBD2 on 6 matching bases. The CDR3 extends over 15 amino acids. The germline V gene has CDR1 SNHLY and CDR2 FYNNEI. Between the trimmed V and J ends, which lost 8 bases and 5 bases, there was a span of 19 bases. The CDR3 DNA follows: TGTGCCAGCTTCGGTCCTGCGGGACGGCACAATGAGCAGTTCTTC. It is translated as CASFGPAGRHNEQFF.

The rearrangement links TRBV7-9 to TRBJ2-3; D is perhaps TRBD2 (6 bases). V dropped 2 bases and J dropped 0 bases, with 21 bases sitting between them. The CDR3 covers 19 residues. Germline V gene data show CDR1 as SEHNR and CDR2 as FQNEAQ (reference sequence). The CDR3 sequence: CASSLTPISGPSSTDTQYF. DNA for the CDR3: TGTGCCAGCAGCTTAACCCCAATAAGCGGGCCCTCTAGCACAGATACGCAGTATTTT.